This T cell receptor (beta chain) emerged from a study of blood T cell dynamics during melanoma immunotherapy. In the study overall: Standard first-line treatment here was pembrolizumab or nivolumab plus ipilimumab in metastatic melanoma.

Documented time point: week 3, after first cycle of checkpoint inhibitor. The data were produced by immunoSEQ multiplex PCR, yet TCRdb's version contains in-frame clones alone and is incomplete. The table lists around 13,000 clones, around nine tenths of them singletons. Trimming cost V 2 bases and J 6 bases, with 12 bases left between them. Germline CDR1 reads SGDLS; CDR2 reads YYNGEE. This CDR3 has 13 amino acids. The sequence was obtained from a human donor with melanoma. The sequenced sample was effector memory CD8+ T cells from blood, obtained from a patient treated with checkpoint blockade. This sequence joins TRBV9 and TRBJ2-7; unclear D gene. The DNA of the CDR3 is TGTGCCAGCAGCGTGGCCCCACCCTCCGAGCAGTACTTC. Its protein is CASSVAPPSEQYF.